A single sample gave rise to the 20 T cell receptor beta chains below, sequenced in a study of blood T cell repertoires in COVID-19. Assay: immunoSEQ multiplex PCR; the TCRdb copy retains only in-frame clones and omits some. The data hold 48,000 or so clones, with about nine tenths observed a single time. The sample taken for sequencing was peripheral blood. The receptors originated from a woman older than 75 with COVID-19, enrolled during active disease.

The V gene is TRBV7-2, the J gene TRBJ2-7; 12 bases are a match to TRBD2. The CDR3 is 18 amino acids. Germline loops: CDR1 SGHTA, CDR2 FQGNSA. V gave up 3 bases and J gave up 0 bases; unmatched junction bases: 9. The CDR3: CASSFTRTSGTSSYEQYF. CDR3 in DNA: TGTGCCAGCAGCTTCACCCGGACTAGCGGGACTAGCTCCTACGAGCAGTACTTC.

The chain recombines TRBV6-5 with TRBJ1-2; 9 bases fit TRBD1. V gave up 4 bases and J gave up 6 bases; unmatched junction bases: 6. CDR3 length: 14 amino acids. Per the germline V gene, CDR1 is MNHEY and CDR2 is SVGAGI. The CDR3 DNA reads as TGTGCCAGCAGTTGGACAGGGGTGACGGATGGCTACACCTTC. This codes for CASSWTGVTDGYTF.

Here the CDR3 reads CASSDTGGANTGELFF. Here the CDR3 DNA reads TGTGCCAGCAGTGATACAGGGGGCGCGAACACCGGGGAGCTGTTTTTT. V gene TRBV25-1 combines with J gene TRBJ2-2, with 9 nucleotides matching TRBD1. The V gene end was trimmed by 3 bases and the J gene end by 0 bases; junction bases not matched to a gene: 2. CDR1 and CDR2 (germline): MGHDK, SYGVNS. This CDR3 spans 16 amino acids.

V and J are TRBV27 and TRBJ2-1, with 11 positions matching TRBD2. CDR3 length: 17 residues. V dropped 5 bases and J dropped 3; count of bases not matched to a gene: 9. Germline V gives CDR1 MNHEY, CDR2 SMNVEV (reference sequence). CDR3 protein: CASSPQGLAGFYNEQFF. The CDR3 DNA reads as TGTGCCAGCAGTCCTCAAGGACTAGCGGGCTTCTACAATGAGCAGTTCTTC.

This sequence joins TRBV6-2 or TRBV6-3 and TRBJ1-1, with D possibly matching TRBD1 (6 bases). V lost 5 bases and J 1 base, leaving 14 bases between the germline ends. CDR3 size: 15 residues. Germline CDR1 reads MNHEY; CDR2 reads SVGEGT. CDR3 sequence: CASSNNRARNTEAFF. In nucleotides, the CDR3 is TGTGCCAGCAGTAACAACAGGGCCAGGAACACTGAAGCTTTCTTT.

This chain joins TRBV30 and TRBJ1-1; weak D call: TRBD1 (6 bases). V was pared by 2 bases and J by 4 bases, with 20 bases between. This CDR3 is 16 amino acids long. Germline CDR1 is GTSNPN and CDR2 is SVGIG (reference sequence). Here the CDR3 reads CAWSSTSGVAGTEAFF. Here the CDR3 DNA reads TGTGCCTGGAGTTCAACCTCAGGGGTCGCGGGCACTGAAGCTTTCTTT.

This clone was counted only a few times. The J gene is TRBJ1-5, the V gene TRBV12-5; 7 bases line up with TRBD1. With 3 bases clipped from V and 3 bases from J, the junction kept 2 bases outside the gene matches. Germline lookup yields CDR1 LGHNT and CDR2 FRNRAP. This CDR3 is 14 amino acids long. CDR3 region: CASGFGQVNQPQHF. CDR3 DNA sequence: TGTGCTAGTGGTTTCGGACAGGTCAATCAGCCCCAGCATTTT.

CDR3 nucleotide sequence: TGTGCCAGTAGTATCTCAAGGGGCCCTAACTATGGCTACACCTTC. Its translation: CASSISRGPNYGYTF. The rearrangement links TRBV19 to TRBJ1-2; D possibly corresponds to TRBD1 (5 bases). V was cut by 3 bases and J by 0 bases, with 11 bases left in between. Per the germline V gene, CDR1 is LNHDA and CDR2 is SQIVND (reference sequence). The CDR3 covers 15 residues.

The rearrangement links TRBV7-9 to TRBJ1-2; D gene unclear. Germline assignment: CDR1 SEHNR and CDR2 FQNEAQ (reference sequence). The CDR3 covers 15 residues. V lost 5 bases to trimming and J lost 5 bases, with 18 bases between them. CDR3 DNA: TGTGCCAGCAGCCCCTACCCTGGGCAGGCGTATGGCTACACCTTC. Amino acid sequence: CASSPYPGQAYGYTF.

The chain uses TRBV7-6 and TRBJ2-7; TRBD2 matches 10 bases. The CDR3 is 16 residues long. V shed 1 base, J shed 2 bases, and the junction held 5 bases outside the gene matches. Germline assignment: CDR1 SGHVS and CDR2 FNYEAQ. CDR3 residues: CASSLVSGGITYEQYF. DNA for the CDR3: TGTGCCAGCAGCTTAGTTAGCGGGGGGATTACCTACGAGCAGTACTTC.

The chain recombines TRBV6-2 or TRBV6-3 with TRBJ2-1, with D possibly matching TRBD2 (6 bases). V was cut by 2 bases and J by 5 bases, with 10 bases left in between. This CDR3 comprises 14 residues. Looked up from germline, CDR1 is MNHEY and CDR2 is SVGEGT. The CDR3 DNA sequence: TGTGCCAGCAGTTACCCTCGGGGGAACAATGAGCAGTTCTTC. Translating it yields CASSYPRGNNEQFF.

The V gene is TRBV14, the J gene TRBJ2-2; the match to TRBD1 covers 9 bases. Germline trimming cut 2 bases from V and 5 bases from J; bases unmatched to any gene: 3. The CDR3 is 15 amino acids. Germline CDR1 reads SGHDN; CDR2 reads FVKESK. In DNA, the CDR3 is TGTGCCAGCAGCCAATGGACAGGGGTAACCGGGGAGCTGTTTTTT. Its translation: CASSQWTGVTGELFF.

V gene TRBV21-1 combines with J gene TRBJ1-4. TRBV21-1 is listed as a pseudogene. CDR3 length equals 13 residues. The CDR3 DNA reads as TGTGCCAGCAGCGCTCGGCCGGGGGAGAAACTGTTTTTT. It specifies CASSARPGEKLFF.

The rearrangement links TRBV15 to TRBJ1-5, with D possibly TRBD1 on 5 matching bases. CDR3 length equals 17 residues. The V gene's germline CDR1 is LNHNV and CDR2 YYDKDF (reference sequence). Deletions cut 9 bases from V and 2 bases from J, with 23 bases between. In nucleotides, the CDR3 is TGTGCCACAATCCCGGTCCGTCCTACCAGGGGCAATCAGCCCCAGCATTTT. This codes for CATIPVRPTRGNQPQHF.

V usage is TRBV6-2 or TRBV6-3 and J usage is TRBJ1-2, with 7 bases that match TRBD1. The junction had 5 bases not matched to a gene; V was cut back by 6 bases and J by 4 bases. This CDR3 comprises 13 residues. CDR1 and CDR2 from the germline V gene are MNHEY and SVGEGT. The CDR3 sequence: CASSRDRVYGYTF. CDR3 DNA: TGTGCCAGCAGCCGAGACAGGGTCTATGGCTACACCTTC.

The chain uses TRBV2 and TRBJ1-5; unclear D gene. Trimming cost V 1 base and J 9 bases, with 10 bases left between them. The CDR3 has 13 amino acids. Germline V CDR1 and CDR2: SNHLY, FYNNEI. The CDR3 region is CASSEGPPPPQHF. For the CDR3, the DNA is TGTGCCAGCAGTGAAGGGCCCCCCCCGCCCCAGCATTTT.

The J gene is TRBJ1-4, the V gene TRBV5-1, with D maybe TRBD1 (6 bases). Germline V gene sequence: CDR1 SGHRS, CDR2 YFSETQ. The CDR3 has 15 residues. V shed 4 bases and J shed 7 bases, with 17 bases lying between them. The CDR3 DNA follows: TGCGCCAGCAGCCCCCAAGGGACAAGCCGTGAAAAACTGTTTTTT. Residues: CASSPQGTSREKLFF.

The chain has TRBV9 and TRBJ1-4; D might be TRBD1 (5 bases). CDR3 size: 15 residues. Germline CDR1 is SGDLS and CDR2 is YYNGEE. Trimming left V 3 bases short and J 10 bases short, with 19 bases between. The CDR3 loop reads CASSAGGVPPRKLFF. The CDR3 DNA is TGTGCCAGCAGCGCGGGGGGGGTCCCCCCCAGAAAACTGTTTTTT.

This clone occurred once. V and J are TRBV12-3 or TRBV12-4 and TRBJ1-2, with D unclear. The CDR3 has 8 residues. The V and J ends lost 5 bases and 12 bases respectively, with 4 bases between them. The CDR3 DNA reads TGTGCCAGCAGTCGCGACACCTTC. Protein product: CASSRDTF.

V gene TRBV2 combines with J gene TRBJ1-1; maybe TRBD1 (5 bases). CDR1 is SNHLY and CDR2 is FYNNEI in the germline V gene. The CDR3 contains 13 residues. V was cut by 4 bases and J by 6 bases, with 12 bases left in between. The CDR3: CASSAQGLAEAFF. In DNA form, the CDR3 reads TGTGCCAGCAGTGCTCAGGGTTTGGCTGAAGCTTTCTTT.